Listed here are 8 T cell receptor beta chains from one sample, sequenced in a study of shared clonotypes between healthy human individuals. Naive CD8 cells, CD45RO-negative and positively selected for CCR7, excluded terminally differentiated effector memory CD45RA+ cells. The method was immunoSEQ multiplex PCR; TCRdb's version includes in-frame clones alone and lacks a portion of them. The table lists around 2.1 million clones, 90% to 95% of them singletons. Sequenced material: naive CD8+ T cells from PBMCs. The source is a man aged 18 to 29 in good health. Some clones in this sample may be carry-over from other donors' samples.

The table lists this clone with a count of one. V is TRBV6-1 and J is TRBJ2-7, with 15 bases matching TRBD2. This CDR3 region has 15 residues. Germline CDR1 is MNHNS and CDR2 is SASEGT. Trimming cost V 6 bases and J 10 bases; bases outside gene matches: 10. CDR3 DNA sequence: TGTGCCAGCAGGCCCGGACTAGCGGGAGGGCCAGAACAGTACTTC. Translating gives CASRPGLAGGPEQYF.

The table lists this clone with a count of one. This same CDR3 is encoded by further DNA sequences in the sample. The chain recombines TRBV27 with TRBJ1-5; D possibly corresponds to TRBD1 (6 bases). The CDR3 is 14 residues long. V dropped 1 base and J dropped 7 bases, with 11 bases sitting between them. Germline V CDR1 and CDR2: MNHEY, SMNVEV (reference sequence). CDR3 bases: TGTGCCAGCAGTTTATTGGGGGGGCTACAGCCCCAGCATTTT. Amino acid sequence: CASSLLGGLQPQHF.

The rearrangement uses TRBV13 and TRBJ2-2; possible D gene TRBD1, 6 bases. Between the trimmed V and J ends, which lost 4 bases and 2 bases, there was a span of 8 bases. Germline V gene lookup returns CDR1 PRHDT and CDR2 FYEKMQ (reference sequence). This CDR3 comprises 14 residues. CDR3 loop: CASSSRGNTGELFF. The CDR3 region has the DNA TGTGCCAGCAGCTCCAGGGGAAACACCGGGGAGCTGTTTTTT.

The V call is TRBV28, the J call TRBJ2-1; D is possibly TRBD2 (6 bases). Trimming pared 3 bases from V and 2 bases from J, leaving 11 bases between. In germline, CDR1 is MDHEN, CDR2 SYDVKM. The CDR3 totals 15 residues. The CDR3 DNA is TGTGCCAGCAGTTTCCTAGCGTCACCCTACAATGAGCAGTTCTTC. Protein: CASSFLASPYNEQFF.

The chain couples TRBV27 to TRBJ2-7; tentative D call: TRBD2 (5 bases). The germline V gene encodes CDR1 MNHEY and CDR2 SMNVEV (reference sequence). Trimming removed 6 bases at V and 6 bases at J, with 9 bases between. The CDR3 is 11 residues long. CDR3 DNA sequence: TGTGCCAGCAGCCACGGAGGCGAGCAGTACTTC. This gives the protein CASSHGGEQYF.

The V call is TRBV6-5, the J call TRBJ2-3; 7 positions match TRBD1. Unmatched junction bases numbered 3, after V lost 0 bases and J lost 0 bases. There are 16 residues in the CDR3. CDR1 MNHEY and CDR2 SVGAGI come from the germline V gene. The CDR3: CASSYSRQGSTDTQYF. CDR3 bases: TGTGCCAGCAGTTACTCTCGACAGGGAAGCACAGATACGCAGTATTTT.

The rearrangement joins TRBV5-1 to TRBJ1-1; D is unresolved. This CDR3 spans 14 amino acids. V lost 4 bases and J 8 bases, leaving 18 bases between the germline ends. Germline V CDR1 and CDR2: SGHRS, YFSETQ. The CDR3: CASSPDLDDPEAFF. CDR3 DNA sequence: TGCGCCAGCAGCCCTGACCTCGACGATCCCGAAGCTTTCTTT.

The V gene is TRBV15, the J gene TRBJ1-1; D not resolved. Germline values: CDR1 LNHNV, CDR2 YYDKDF (reference sequence). CDR3 length: 15 amino acids. The V and J ends lost 4 bases and 0 bases respectively, with 12 bases between them. The CDR3 DNA reads as TGTGCCACCAGCACGGACGGGTCGGTGAACACTGAAGCTTTCTTT. Its protein product is CATSTDGSVNTEAFF.